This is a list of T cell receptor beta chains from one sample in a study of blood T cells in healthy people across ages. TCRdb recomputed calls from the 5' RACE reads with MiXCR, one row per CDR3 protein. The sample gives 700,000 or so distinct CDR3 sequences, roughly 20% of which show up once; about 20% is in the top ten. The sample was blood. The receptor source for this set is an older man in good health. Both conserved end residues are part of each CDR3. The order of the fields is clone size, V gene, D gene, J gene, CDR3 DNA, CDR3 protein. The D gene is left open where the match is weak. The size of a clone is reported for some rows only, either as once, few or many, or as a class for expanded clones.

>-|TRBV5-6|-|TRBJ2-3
TGTGCCAGCAGCTGGTGGTCCTCTACAGATACGCAGTATTTT
CASSWWSSTDTQYF
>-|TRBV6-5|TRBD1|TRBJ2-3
TGTGCCGGCAGTTACGGGACAGGGCAGACGCAGTATTTT
CAGSYGTGQTQYF
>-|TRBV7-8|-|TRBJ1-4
TGTGCCAGCAGCCAACACAGGGTTCGGGCAACTAATGAAAAACTGCTTTTT
CASSQHRVRATNEKLLF
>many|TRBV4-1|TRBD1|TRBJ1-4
TGCGCCAGCAGCCAACAGGGGGCCATAGCAACTAATGAAAAACTGTTTTTT
CASSQQGAIATNEKLFF
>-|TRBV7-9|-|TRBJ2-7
TGTGCCAGCAGCTTAATTAGCGCCAGCTCCTACGAGCAGTACTTC
CASSLISASSYEQYF
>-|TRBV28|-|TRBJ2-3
TGTGCCAGCAGTCTCAGGAGGAAGACAGATACGCAGTATTTT
CASSLRRKTDTQYF
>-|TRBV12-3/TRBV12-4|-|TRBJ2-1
TGTGCCAGCAGCTTAGGCCGGACCCTCTATGTCGACAATGAGCAGTTCTTC
CASSLGRTLYVDNEQFF
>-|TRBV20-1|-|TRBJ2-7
TGCAGTGCTGGCCCACCGGGCGGCTACGAGCAGTACTTC
CSAGPPGGYEQYF
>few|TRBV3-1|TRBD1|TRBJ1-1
TGTGCCAGCAGCCAAGATACGGGGACAGGGTCTTTCTTT
CASSQDTGTGSFF
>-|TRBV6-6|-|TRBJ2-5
TGTGCCAGCATGGCAGGGTCGGAGACCCAGTACTTC
CASMAGSETQYF
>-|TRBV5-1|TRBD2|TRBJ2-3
TGCGCCAGCAGCTTGGAGGCCCGGGGGGCAGATACGCAGTATTTT
CASSLEARGADTQYF
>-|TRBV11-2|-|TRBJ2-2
TGTGCCAGCAGTCCCACCCGGTCTAACACCGGGGAGCTGTTTTTT
CASSPTRSNTGELFF
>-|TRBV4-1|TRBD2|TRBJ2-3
TGCGCCAGCAGCCAGGGACTAGCGGGGGGTTTCGGCCTCACCGATACGCAGTATTTT
CASSQGLAGGFGLTDTQYF
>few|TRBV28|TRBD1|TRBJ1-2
TGTGCCAGCAGTTCCCTCCCCCCGACAGGGGGGAATGGCTACACCTTC
CASSSLPPTGGNGYTF
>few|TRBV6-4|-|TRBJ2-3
TGTGCCAGCAGTGACTCGGGTAGCCCAGATACGCAGTATTTT
CASSDSGSPDTQYF
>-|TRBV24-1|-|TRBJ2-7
TGTGCCACCAGTGAGGGCAGCGTTTACGAGCAGTACTTC
CATSEGSVYEQYF
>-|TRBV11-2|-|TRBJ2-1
TGTGCCAGCGGGAAACAGAGCTCCTACAATGAGCAGTTCTTC
CASGKQSSYNEQFF
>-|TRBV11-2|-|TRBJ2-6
TGTGCCAGCAGCCCGGGGACATCAATAACCTTCTCTGGGGCCAACGTCCTGACTTTC
CASSPGTSITFSGANVLTF
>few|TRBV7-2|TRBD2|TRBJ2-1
TGTGCCAGCAGCGGCCGGACTAGACCGCCGCGAAATGAGCAGTTCTTC
CASSGRTRPPRNEQFF
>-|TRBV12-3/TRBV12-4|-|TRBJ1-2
TGTGCCAGCCAATTAGCGGGGGGCTATGGCTACACCTTC
CASQLAGGYGYTF
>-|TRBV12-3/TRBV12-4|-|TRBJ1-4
TGTGCCAGCAGGAGGGGAAATGACAAACTGTTTTTT
CASRRGNDKLFF
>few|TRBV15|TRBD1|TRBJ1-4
TGTGCCGCCAGCAGAGAGAGGGGGCAGTCTGAAAAACTGTTTTTT
CAASRERGQSEKLFF